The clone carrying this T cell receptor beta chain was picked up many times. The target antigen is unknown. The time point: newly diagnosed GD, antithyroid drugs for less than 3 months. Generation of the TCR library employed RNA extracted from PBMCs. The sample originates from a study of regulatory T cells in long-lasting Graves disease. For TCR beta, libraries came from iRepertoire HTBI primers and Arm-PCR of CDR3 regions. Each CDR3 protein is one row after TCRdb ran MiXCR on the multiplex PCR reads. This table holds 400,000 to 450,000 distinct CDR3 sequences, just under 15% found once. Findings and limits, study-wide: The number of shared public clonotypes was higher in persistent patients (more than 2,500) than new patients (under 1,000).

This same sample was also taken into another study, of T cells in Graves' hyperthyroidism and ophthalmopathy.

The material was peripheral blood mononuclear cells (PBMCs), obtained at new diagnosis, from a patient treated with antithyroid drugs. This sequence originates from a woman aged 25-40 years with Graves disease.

The CDR3 sequence is CSATPLWGKGETQYF. The CDR3, as DNA: TGCAGTGCTACCCCCTTATGGGGAAAGGGGGAGACCCAGTACTTC. The chain couples TRBV20-1 to TRBJ2-5; tentative D call: TRBD1 (5 bases). The CDR3 sequence is 15 residues long. Germline V CDR1 and CDR2: DFQATT, SNEGSKA (reference sequence). Trimming took 4 bases from V and 5 from J, leaving 20 bases between them.